This TCR beta chain was sequenced during a study of CD4 and CD8 cells across lung adenocarcinoma regions. Only a few counts were recorded for this clonotype. TCRdb re-analysed the PCR reads in MiXCR, keeping a single row per CDR3 protein. The repertoire consists of fewer than 20,000 distinct CDR3 sequences, with 51% occurring once and the leading ten covering roughly 60%. Looked up from germline, CDR1 is MNHEY and CDR2 is SMNVEV (reference sequence). CDR3 length: 11 amino acids. Trimming stripped 4 bases from V and 10 bases from J, with 8 bases between. This clonotype was sampled from a female donor with lung adenocarcinoma. The CD4 and CD8 labels of this study may be unreliable. The chain recombines TRBV27 with TRBJ2-1, with D possibly matching TRBD1 (5 bases). Sample: CD8+ T cells from the center of a lung tumor. DNA for the CDR3: TGTGCCAGCAGTTCAGGGTACGAGCAGTTCTTC. Amino acid sequence: CASSSGYEQFF.